These 18 T cell receptor beta chains came from one sample sequenced in a study of cytomegalovirus exposure and HLA in healthy donors. Researchers ran the PCR with 60 Vbeta and 13 Jbeta primers. Sequencing used immunoSEQ multiplex PCR; TCRdb keeps in-frame clones, though not all of them. The repertoire includes 150,000 to 170,000 clones, 65% to 75% of them detected once, and 2.8% sits in the top ten. The sequenced sample consisted of PBMCs. Receptors originate from a man between 18 and 35 years old in good health and CMV-seronegative.

This chain links TRBV2 with TRBJ2-5, with 11 bases lining up with TRBD1. The V segment lost 5 bases and the J segment 3 bases; nucleotides outside the gene matches: 5. The CDR3 contains 15 residues. Germline assignment: CDR1 SNHLY and CDR2 FYNNEI. The CDR3 bases are TGTGCCAGCAGTTGGGACAGGGGGAGTGAAGAGACCCAGTACTTC. Amino acids: CASSWDRGSEETQYF.

The V gene is TRBV19, the J gene TRBJ1-6, with 11 positions matching TRBD1. Unmatched junction bases numbered 7, after V lost 5 bases and J lost 10 bases. The CDR3 has 15 residues. Germline V CDR1 and CDR2: LNHDA, SQIVND (reference sequence). The DNA for the CDR3 is TGTGCCAGTAGTGCGGGACAGGGGGTGAGATCACCCCTCCACTTT. Translating it yields CASSAGQGVRSPLHF.

This clone was observed a single time. The V call is TRBV6-6, the J call TRBJ2-6; 7 nucleotides match TRBD1. The V segment lost 8 bases and the J segment 4 bases; nucleotides outside the gene matches: 5. The CDR3 spans 14 residues. The germline V gene has CDR1 MNHNY and CDR2 SVGAGI (reference sequence). The CDR3 DNA sequence: TGTGCCAGCGGGACAGCCGCGGGGGCCAACGTCCTGACTTTC. Its translation: CASGTAAGANVLTF.

The chain recombines TRBV29-1 with TRBJ2-5; TRBD2 aligns across 11 bases. V lost 7 bases, J lost 1 base, and 8 bases stayed unmatched. Germline CDR1 and CDR2: SQVTM and ANQGSEA. The CDR3 is made up of 15 amino acids. The CDR3 region is CSASTSGTFQETQYF. In nucleotides, the CDR3 is TGCAGCGCGTCGACTAGCGGGACATTCCAAGAGACCCAGTACTTC.

The chain couples TRBV2 to TRBJ1-1; D is ambiguous. CDR1 SNHLY and CDR2 FYNNEI come from the germline V gene. V lost 10 bases and J lost 6, with 12 bases in between. CDR3 size: 11 residues. CDR3 sequence (DNA): TGTGCCACCTTGACTTGGGCTGAAGCTTTCTTT. Translating gives CATLTWAEAFF.

Worth noting for this clone: The junction does not match germline at one end; this may be a read error. The V gene is TRBV5-1, the J gene TRBJ2-6; TRBD1 matches at 7 bases. Germline-derived CDR1 and CDR2 are SGHRS and YFSETQ. This CDR3 is 21 amino acids long. CDR3 region: CASSLDGPGRGKPSGANGLTF. Here the CDR3 DNA reads TGCGCCAGCAGCTTGGATGGCCCAGGCAGGGGGAAACCCTCTGGGGCCAACGGCCTGACTTTC.

This clone appeared a few times. The chain recombines TRBV15 with TRBJ2-3; D is possibly TRBD1 (6 bases). The V end lost 0 bases, the J end lost 2 bases, and 9 bases lay between the germline ends. The CDR3 covers 15 residues. The germline V gene encodes CDR1 LNHNV and CDR2 YYDKDF (reference sequence). CDR3 sequence: CATSREGAATDTQYF. As DNA, the CDR3 is TGTGCCACCAGCAGAGAGGGGGCCGCCACAGATACGCAGTATTTT.

The table lists this clone with a count of one. The chain combines TRBV9 with TRBJ1-2; D may be TRBD1 (6 bases). V was shortened by 3 bases and J by 8 bases, with 11 bases between the two germline ends. Per germline, CDR1 SGDLS and CDR2 YYNGEE. This CDR3 has 12 residues. In DNA, the CDR3 is TGTGCCAGCAGCGGACAGGCAATCGGCTACACCTTC. It yields the protein CASSGQAIGYTF.

The rearrangement links TRBV7-2 to TRBJ1-1; TRBD1 aligns across 8 bases. V lost 5 bases to trimming and J lost 5 bases; unmatched junction nucleotides: 10. In germline, CDR1 is SGHTA, CDR2 FQGNSA. The CDR3 is 15 amino acids. CDR3 bases: TGTGCCAGCAGCCCCGGACAGGGAAGGTGGACTGAAGCTTTCTTT. Residues: CASSPGQGRWTEAFF.

This clone occurred a few times. DNA of the CDR3: TGCGCCAGCAAGGAGGAGATCAACGAGCAGTACTTC. Its translation is CASKEEINEQYF. The V gene is TRBV5-1, the J gene TRBJ2-7, with D maybe TRBD2 (5 bases). CDR3 length: 12 residues. V lost 6 bases and J 5 bases, leaving 12 bases between the germline ends. Germline CDR1 is SGHRS and CDR2 is YFSETQ.

The chain has TRBV7-9 and TRBJ2-6, with 8 nucleotides matching TRBD2. The CDR3 length is 19 residues. J gave up 0 bases and V 7 bases, and 14 bases lay outside the gene matches. CDR1 is SEHNR, CDR2 FQNEAQ, per germline (reference sequence). The CDR3 spells CASKSPGGTEFSGANVLTF. CDR3 in DNA: TGTGCCAGCAAGTCCCCGGGGGGGACGGAATTCTCTGGGGCCAACGTCCTGACTTTC.

V usage is TRBV7-8 and J usage is TRBJ1-2; TRBD1 matches 9 bases. The CDR3 contains 14 residues. V lost 4 bases, J lost 2 bases, and 2 bases stayed unmatched. CDR1 is SGHVS, CDR2 FQNEAQ, per germline. The CDR3 DNA sequence: TGTGCCAGCAGCTGGGACAGGGCCAACTATGGCTACACCTTC. Encoded protein: CASSWDRANYGYTF.

The rearrangement joins TRBV30 to TRBJ2-5; possibly TRBD1 for D (5 bases). V was shortened by 3 bases and J by 4 bases, with 15 bases between the two germline ends. CDR3 length: 14 residues. The germline V gene has CDR1 GTSNPN and CDR2 SVGIG (reference sequence). The CDR3 DNA reads as TGTGCCTGGAGGCCTCACCAGGGCGTAGAGACCCAGTACTTC. Encoded protein: CAWRPHQGVETQYF.

The CDR3 sequence is CAITQGTEALGGYTF. The CDR3 nucleotides read TGTGCCATCACCCAGGGGACAGAGGCGCTAGGTGGCTACACCTTC. The chain couples TRBV10-3 to TRBJ1-2; TRBD1 matches at 7 bases. The length of the CDR3 is 15 residues. CDR1 is ENHRY and CDR2 is SYGVKD in the germline V gene. The junction had 15 bases not matched to a gene; V was cut back by 7 bases and J by 7 bases.

V and J are TRBV5-4 and TRBJ1-4; D is unclear. Germline V gives CDR1 SGHNT, CDR2 YYREEE (reference sequence). The ends were cut back, 0 bases at V and 8 bases at J, with 14 bases in the middle. This CDR3 has 15 amino acids. CDR3 sequence (DNA): TGTGCCAGCAGCTTGGCCGGCGGAGGGCGGGAAAAACTGTTTTTT. Translation: CASSLAGGGREKLFF.

The chain is built from TRBV5-1 and TRBJ2-3, with 8 positions matching TRBD2. From germline, CDR1 is SGHRS and CDR2 YFSETQ. The CDR3 has 18 amino acids. J was trimmed by 0 bases and V by 1 base; bases with no gene match: 10. CDR3 in DNA: TGCGCCAGCAGCTTGCTTGGATCGGCGGGGGGAAGCACAGATACGCAGTATTTT. Its protein is CASSLLGSAGGSTDTQYF.

This clone was counted a few times. In nucleotides, the CDR3 is TGTGCCAGCAGTTCCAGCGTAATCGACACTGAAGCTTTCTTT. Amino acids: CASSSSVIDTEAFF. This chain links TRBV6-6 with TRBJ1-1; unclear D gene. The CDR3 consists of 14 residues. Germline assignment: CDR1 MNHNY and CDR2 SVGAGI (reference sequence). V dropped 4 bases and J dropped 3 bases, with 12 bases sitting between them.

This clone was counted a single time. The chain is built from TRBV9 and TRBJ2-5; 7 bases are shared with TRBD2. The closer fit of TRBJ2-7 to the DNA end suggests the J call may be wrong. The germline gives CDR1 SGDLS, CDR2 YYNGEE. The CDR3 sequence is 15 residues long. The CDR3 DNA is TGTGCCAGCAGCGTAGGGCTAGCGGACTCCTACGAGCAGTACTTC. This encodes CASSVGLADSYEQYF.